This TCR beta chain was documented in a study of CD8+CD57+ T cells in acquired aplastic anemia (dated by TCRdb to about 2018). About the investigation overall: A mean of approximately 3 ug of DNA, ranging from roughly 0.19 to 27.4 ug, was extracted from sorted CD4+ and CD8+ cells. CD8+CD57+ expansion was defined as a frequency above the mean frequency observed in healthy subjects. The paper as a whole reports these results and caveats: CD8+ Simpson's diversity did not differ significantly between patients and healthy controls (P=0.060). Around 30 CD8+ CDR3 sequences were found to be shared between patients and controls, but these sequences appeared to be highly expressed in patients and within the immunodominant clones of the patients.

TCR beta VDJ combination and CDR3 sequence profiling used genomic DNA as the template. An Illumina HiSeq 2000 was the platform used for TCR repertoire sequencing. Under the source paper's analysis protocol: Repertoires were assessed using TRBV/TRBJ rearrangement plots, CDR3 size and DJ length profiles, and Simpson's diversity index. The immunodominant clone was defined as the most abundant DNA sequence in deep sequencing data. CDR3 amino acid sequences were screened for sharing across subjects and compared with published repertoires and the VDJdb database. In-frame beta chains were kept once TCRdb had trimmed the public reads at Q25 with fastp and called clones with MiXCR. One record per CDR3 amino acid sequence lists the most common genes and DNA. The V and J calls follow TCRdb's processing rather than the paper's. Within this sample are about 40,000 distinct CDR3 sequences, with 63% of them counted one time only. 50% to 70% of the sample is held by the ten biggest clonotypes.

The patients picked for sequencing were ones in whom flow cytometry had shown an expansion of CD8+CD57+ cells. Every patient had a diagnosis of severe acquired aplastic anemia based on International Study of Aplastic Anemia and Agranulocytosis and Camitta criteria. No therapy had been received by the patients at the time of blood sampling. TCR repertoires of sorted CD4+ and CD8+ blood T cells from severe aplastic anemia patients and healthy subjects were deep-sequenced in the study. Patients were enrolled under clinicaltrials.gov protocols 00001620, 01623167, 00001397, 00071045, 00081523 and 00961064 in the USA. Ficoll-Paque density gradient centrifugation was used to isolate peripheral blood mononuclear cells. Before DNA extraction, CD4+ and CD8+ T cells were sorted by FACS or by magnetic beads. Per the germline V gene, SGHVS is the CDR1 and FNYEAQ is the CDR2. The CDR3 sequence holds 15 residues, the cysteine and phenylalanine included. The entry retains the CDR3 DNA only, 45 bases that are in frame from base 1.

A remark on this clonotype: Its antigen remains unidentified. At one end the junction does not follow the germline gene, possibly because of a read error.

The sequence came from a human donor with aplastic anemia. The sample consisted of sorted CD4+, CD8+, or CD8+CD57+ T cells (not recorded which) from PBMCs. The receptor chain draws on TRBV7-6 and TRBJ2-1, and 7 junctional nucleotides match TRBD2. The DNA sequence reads TGTGCCAGCAGCGTATCAGCGGGGCCCTACAGTGAGCGGTTCTTC. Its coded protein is CASSVSAGPYSERFF.